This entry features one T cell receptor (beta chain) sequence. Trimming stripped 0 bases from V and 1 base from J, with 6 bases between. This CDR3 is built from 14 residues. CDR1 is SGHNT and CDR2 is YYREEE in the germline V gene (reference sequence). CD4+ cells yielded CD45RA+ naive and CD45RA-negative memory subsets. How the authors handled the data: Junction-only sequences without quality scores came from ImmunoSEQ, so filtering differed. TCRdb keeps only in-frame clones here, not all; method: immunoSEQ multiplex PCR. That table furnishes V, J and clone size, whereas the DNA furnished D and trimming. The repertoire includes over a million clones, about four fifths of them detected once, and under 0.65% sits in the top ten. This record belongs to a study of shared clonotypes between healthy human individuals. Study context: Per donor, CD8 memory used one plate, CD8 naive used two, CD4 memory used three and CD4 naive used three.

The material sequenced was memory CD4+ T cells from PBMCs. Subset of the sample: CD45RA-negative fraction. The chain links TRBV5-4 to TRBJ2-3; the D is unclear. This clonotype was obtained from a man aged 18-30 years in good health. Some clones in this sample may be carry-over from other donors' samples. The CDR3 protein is CASSLERGTDTQYF. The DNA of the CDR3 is TGTGCCAGCAGCTTGGAACGTGGCACAGATACGCAGTATTTT.